Below are 2 T cell receptor beta chains sequenced from a single sample in a study of early T cells in non-severe SARS-CoV-2 infection (TCRdb year 2021). Library preparation employed 5' RACE. Sequencing relied on a NextSeq 500. TCRdb redid the processing of the public reads, applying fastp at Q25 and MiXCR, and retained in-frame beta chains. Entries are consolidated by CDR3 protein sequence, retaining the most common genes and DNA. This sample is represented by some 98,000 distinct CDR3 sequences; roughly 17% of them were singletons. The top ten clones comprise over 0.95% of the sample. The material sequenced was whole blood. These receptor sequences come from an adult who was a healthcare worker with PCR-confirmed SARS-CoV-2 infection or an uninfected control (not recorded which).

This clonotype has a handful of counts. The rearrangement uses TRBV28 and TRBJ1-4, with D possibly TRBD1 on 6 matching bases. The CDR3 length is 13 residues. The V end was cut by 11 bases, the J end by 4 bases, with 14 bases between. Germline CDR1 MDHEN, CDR2 SYDVKM. CDR3 loop: CASRGGVNEKLFF. The CDR3 region has the DNA TGTGCCTCCAGGGGAGGAGTTAATGAAAAACTGTTTTTT.

This clonotype was seen only a few times. The V and J genes are TRBV9 and TRBJ1-1; D ambiguous. CDR1 is SGDLS and CDR2 is YYNGEE in the germline V gene. The V gene lost 0 bases and the J gene lost 5 bases, with 8 bases spanning the gap. CDR3 length: 13 amino acids. CDR3 in amino acids: CASSVVTDTEAFF. In DNA form, the CDR3 reads TGTGCCAGCAGCGTAGTGACGGATACTGAAGCTTTCTTT.